A selection of T cell receptor beta chains follows, all from one sample in a study of STAT5B mutations in CD4+ large granular lymphocyte leukemia. Assay: immunoSEQ multiplex PCR; the TCRdb copy retains only in-frame clones and omits some. Among 4,500 to 5,000 clones listed, 80% were seen once. Sequencing used PBMCs. Receptors were obtained from an older man with CD4+ T-cell large granular lymphocyte leukemia. The CDR3 runs from the conserved cysteine through the conserved F or W.

J gene	V gene	CDR3 protein
TRBJ2-1	TRBV9	CASSKGLAGAVNEQFF
TRBJ1-1	TRBV28	CASSPRDRGWTEAFF
.	TRBV21-1	CASSCGLATRLDEQYF
TRBJ2-3	TRBV5-4	CASSFWSDTQYF
TRBJ1-5	TRBV30	CAWATSVQPQHF
TRBJ2-5	TRBV5-1	CASSRDGRTQETQYF
TRBJ2-2	TRBV11-3	CASSFSATNTGELFF
TRBJ2-5	TRBV7-9	CASSSWQAISQETQYF
TRBJ2-5	TRBV19	CASSIAGASGYQETQYF
TRBJ1-5	TRBV30	CAWSRSLRDSLDQPQHF
TRBJ2-5	TRBV5-6	CASSSTGTTQETQYF
TRBJ1-2	TRBV6-1	CASSAEPPDTGNYGYTF
TRBJ1-4	TRBV27	CASSSRAATNEKLFF
TRBJ1-3	TRBV18	CASSFEVLGAGNTIYF
TRBJ2-2	TRBV6-1	CASRTGTSNTGELFF
TRBJ2-1	TRBV11-2	CASSLGTSGIYNEQFF